This entry is about one T cell receptor beta chain. This record belongs to a study of cytomegalovirus exposure and HLA in healthy donors. PCR was performed using 60 Vbeta and 13 Jbeta primers. TCRdb's table, derived via immunoSEQ multiplex PCR, lists solely in-frame clones and lacks some. The sample lists under 150,000 clones; around three quarters were seen once. The germline V gene encodes CDR1 PRHDT and CDR2 FYEKMQ (reference sequence). The CDR3 is 14 residues long. J was trimmed by 7 bases and V by 4 bases; bases with no gene match: 8. The chain joins TRBV13 to TRBJ2-7, with 9 bases matching TRBD2. The receptor comes from a man aged 35 to 55 in good health and CMV-seropositive. The sequenced sample was PBMCs. The CDR3 reads CASSSSGRTGEQYF. In DNA, the CDR3 is TGTGCCAGCAGCTCCAGCGGGAGGACTGGGGAGCAGTACTTC.